One and the same sample provided the 14 T cell receptor beta chains below, sequenced in a study of cytomegalovirus exposure and HLA in healthy donors (dated by TCRdb to the late 2010s). The library was made by the immunoSEQ multiplex PCR assay. For the multiplex PCR, a mixture combining 60 forward primers for TCR Vbeta segments and 13 reverse primers for TCR Jbeta segments was used. The table was pulled from immuneACCESS by TCRdb, which kept in-frame rearrangements only. Such tables lose some clones; where checked, under half of the loss comes from unresolved V genes, and the rest has no known cause. The sample's table lists a count of some 84,000 clones. Of the sample, about 0.5% is held by the ten largest clones. Sequenced: PBMCs. These receptors were taken from a man aged 50-60 years in good health and CMV-seronegative.

The rearrangement uses TRBV7-2 and TRBJ1-1, with D perhaps matching TRBD1 (5 bases). Trimming removed 0 bases at V and 0 bases at J, with 26 bases between. The CDR3 is 21 residues long. Looked up from germline, CDR1 is SGHTA and CDR2 is FQGNSA. The CDR3 region has the DNA TGTGCCAGCAGCTTAGCTTTCCGGACTTCGGAGGGGCCCGTGATGAACACTGAAGCTTTCTTT. It translates to CASSLAFRTSEGPVMNTEAFF.

The chain couples TRBV28 to TRBJ1-1; 10 bases are shared with TRBD1. V lost 4 bases and J lost 7; bases outside the gene matches: 6. Germline CDR1 MDHEN, CDR2 SYDVKM. CDR3 size: 14 residues. CDR3 protein: CASSSLTGGFEAFF. CDR3 coding DNA: TGTGCCAGCAGTTCCTTGACAGGGGGCTTTGAAGCTTTCTTT.

The chain joins TRBV7-9 to TRBJ1-5; 7 bases align to TRBD1. CDR3 length equals 13 residues. Germline CDR1 is SEHNR and CDR2 is FQNEAQ (reference sequence). V trimming: 6 bases; J trimming: 12 bases; junction bases outside the gene matches: 11. The CDR3 reads CASSLTGDIVQHF. The CDR3, as DNA: TGTGCCAGCAGTTTAACAGGGGATATAGTCCAGCATTTT.

The chain is built from TRBV28 and TRBJ2-6; maybe TRBD2 (5 bases). Germline V gene sequence: CDR1 MDHEN, CDR2 SYDVKM. The CDR3 covers 18 residues. V was trimmed by 4 bases and J by 0 bases, leaving 16 bases between them. CDR3 sequence: CASSSPLEVPSGANVLTF. The CDR3 DNA follows: TGTGCCAGCAGTTCACCCCTGGAGGTTCCCTCTGGGGCCAACGTCCTGACTTTC.

This chain uses TRBV25-1 with TRBJ2-1; D uncertain. The CDR3 totals 13 residues. CDR1 is MGHDK and CDR2 is SYGVNS in the germline V gene. Trimming removed 1 base at V and 10 bases at J, with 11 bases between. The CDR3 sequence is CASSEFWAPEQFF. The CDR3 DNA sequence: TGTGCCAGCAGTGAATTCTGGGCTCCAGAGCAGTTCTTC. Filled out from reference TRBV25-1 and TRBJ2-1, the complete variable domain reads EADIYQTPRYLVIGTGKKITLECSQTMGHDKMYWYQQDPGMELHLIHYSYGVNSTEKGDLSSESTVSRIRTEHFPLTLESARPSHTSQYLCASSEFWAPEQFFGPGTRLTVL.

The chain couples TRBV7-9 to TRBJ2-6; 7 bases agree with TRBD2. Germline CDR1 SEHNR, CDR2 FQNEAQ (reference sequence). This CDR3 comprises 17 residues. V lost 3 bases, J lost 0 bases, and 5 bases stayed unmatched. Written as DNA, the CDR3 is TGTGCCAGCAGCTTGAGGGAGGGGCTCTCTGGGGCCAACGTCCTGACTTTC. Protein: CASSLREGLSGANVLTF.

The chain links TRBV18 to TRBJ2-1, with unresolved D. This CDR3 contains 13 residues. V lost 0 bases to trimming and J lost 5 bases, with 5 bases between them. Germline CDR1 KGHSH, CDR2 LQKENI. CDR3 sequence (DNA): TGTGCCAGCTCACCACCTAGTGACAATGAGCAGTTCTTC. It specifies CASSPPSDNEQFF.

The chain is built from TRBV4-2 and TRBJ2-3, with 10 bases that match TRBD2. The CDR3 totals 19 residues. From germline, CDR1 is LGHNA and CDR2 YNFKEQ. V dropped 5 bases and J dropped 2; count of bases not matched to a gene: 16. The CDR3 here is CASSTPPLTSGEFTDTQYF. The CDR3 DNA follows: TGTGCCAGCAGCACACCCCCTCTAACTAGCGGGGAGTTCACAGATACGCAGTATTTT.

The rearrangement joins TRBV4-3 to TRBJ2-2, with D tentatively TRBD2 (5 bases). The germline gives CDR1 LGHNA, CDR2 YSLEER. The CDR3 is 14 amino acids. V was trimmed by 1 base and J by 6 bases, leaving 9 bases between them. The CDR3 region has the DNA TGCGCCAGCAGCCAAGGGGAGCAGCCCGGGGAGCTGTTTTTT. Translated, it gives CASSQGEQPGELFF.

The rearrangement joins TRBV9 to TRBJ1-2, with D tentatively TRBD1 (6 bases). Trimming removed 3 bases at V and 4 bases at J, with 16 bases between. Per germline, CDR1 SGDLS and CDR2 YYNGEE. The CDR3 loop spans 15 amino acids. CDR3 residues: CASSEGPGGLYGYTF. The CDR3 region has the DNA TGTGCCAGCAGCGAGGGGCCGGGGGGGCTCTATGGCTACACCTTC.

The chain combines TRBV28 with TRBJ2-5; TRBD1 matches 7 bases. Germline V gene sequence: CDR1 MDHEN, CDR2 SYDVKM. The CDR3 sequence is 15 residues long. V lost 3 bases to trimming and J lost 0 bases; unmatched junction nucleotides: 4. CDR3 in amino acids: CASSLPTGYQETQYF. DNA of the CDR3: TGTGCCAGCAGTTTGCCGACAGGGTACCAAGAGACCCAGTACTTC.

The chain uses TRBV11-2 and TRBJ2-7; no definite D call. Germline CDR1 is SGHAT and CDR2 is FQNNGV. Trimming pared 1 base from V and 1 base from J, leaving 8 bases between. This CDR3 region has 14 residues. CDR3: CASSLGSVSYEQYF. CDR3 in DNA: TGTGCCAGCAGCTTAGGCTCAGTTTCCTACGAGCAGTACTTC.

The rearrangement links TRBV5-6 to TRBJ1-6; D gene uncertain. This CDR3 has 17 amino acids. The V gene lost 3 bases and the J gene lost 8 bases, with 21 bases spanning the gap. Germline V gene sequence: CDR1 SGHDT, CDR2 YYEEEE. CDR3 nucleotides: TGTGCCAGCAGCTCTTTATTCTATTCTTCGCGGGATTCACCCCTCCACTTT. It encodes CASSSLFYSSRDSPLHF.

This rearrangement joins TRBV11-2 to TRBJ1-2; 11 bases agree with TRBD1. Trimming at V came to 5 bases and at J to 4 bases, leaving 9 bases not matched to a gene. The CDR3 runs 16 residues. Germline V gives CDR1 SGHAT, CDR2 FQNNGV. CDR3 residues: CASSPISGTGGYGYTF. In nucleotides, the CDR3 is TGTGCCAGCAGCCCTATAAGTGGGACAGGGGGCTATGGCTACACCTTC.